These 22 T cell receptor beta chains were sequenced from one sample in a study of graft-versus-host responses after intestinal transplantation (dated by TCRdb to the early 2020s). The protocol used for the library was the immunoSEQ multiplex PCR assay. TCRdb mirrors the immuneACCESS table, restricted to in-frame sequences. Some clones are absent from its copies; in checked studies, under half trace to an unresolved V gene, and the reason for the others is unknown. The sample yields about 45,000 clones; roughly nine tenths were counted once. The ten most abundant clones make up under 4.5% of the sample. The sequencing here drew on PBMCs, taken 524 days after transplant. These receptors were taken from a human patient who received an intestinal transplant, so some T cells may come from the graft donor.

The rearrangement links TRBV25-1 to TRBJ1-2, with D possibly matching TRBD1 (6 bases). The germline CDR1 and CDR2 sequences are MGHDK and SYGVNS. CDR3 length: 15 residues. The V and J ends lost 1 base and 4 bases respectively, with 13 bases between them. CDR3 loop: CASSESRYRAYGYTF. In DNA form, the CDR3 reads TGTGCCAGCAGTGAATCTCGCTACAGGGCCTATGGCTACACCTTC.

The chain couples TRBV5-1 to TRBJ1-1; D is unresolved. The V end lost 0 bases, the J end lost 0 bases, and 6 bases lay between the germline ends. The germline CDR1 and CDR2 sequences are SGHRS and YFSETQ. There are 14 residues in the CDR3. The CDR3 DNA reads TGCGCCAGCAGCTTGGGACTCATGAACACTGAAGCTTTCTTT. Its protein is CASSLGLMNTEAFF.

The chain joins TRBV19 to TRBJ2-2; D is tentatively TRBD1 or TRBD2 (5 bases each). The germline V and J ends were trimmed by 4 bases and 0 bases, with 9 bases remaining between them. Germline-derived CDR1 and CDR2 are LNHDA and SQIVND (reference sequence). CDR3 size: 15 residues. DNA of the CDR3: TGTGCCAGTAGTACAGGGACGGCGAACACCGGGGAGCTGTTTTTT. Its translation: CASSTGTANTGELFF.

This clone came up a few times. CDR3 in amino acids: CAISAGQDNEKLFF. In DNA, the CDR3 is TGTGCCATCAGTGCGGGACAGGATAATGAAAAACTGTTTTTT. This chain joins TRBV10-3 and TRBJ1-4, with 8 nucleotides matching TRBD1. The germline CDR1 and CDR2 sequences are ENHRY and SYGVKD. Germline trimming cut 4 bases from V and 4 bases from J; bases unmatched to any gene: 2. The CDR3 loop spans 14 amino acids.

The J gene is TRBJ2-7, the V gene TRBV2; D remains unclear. The V gene's germline CDR1 is SNHLY and CDR2 FYNNEI. Trimming shortened V by 4 bases and J by 5 bases, and 3 bases separated the two germline ends. CDR3 length: 10 amino acids. DNA for the CDR3: TGTGCCAGCAGTGCTAACGAGCAGTACTTC. This translates into CASSANEQYF. The full variable domain, in which reference TRBV2 and TRBJ2-7 provide the parts outside the CDR3, is EPEVTQTPSHQVTQMGQEVILRCVPISNHLYFYWYRQILGQKVEFLVSFYNNEISEKSEIFDDQFSVERPDGSNFTLKIRSTKLEDSAMYFCASSANEQYFGPGTRLTVT.

The chain recombines TRBV15 with TRBJ2-2; D is perhaps TRBD1 (6 bases). CDR1 LNHNV and CDR2 YYDKDF come from the germline V gene (reference sequence). This CDR3 region has 14 residues. Trimming stripped 2 bases from V and 5 bases from J, with 9 bases between. CDR3 DNA: TGTGCCACCAGCAGACAGGGGTGGACCGGGGAGCTGTTTTTT. Translating it yields CATSRQGWTGELFF. Together with reference TRBV15 and TRBJ2-2, the CDR3 gives the full variable domain: DAMVIQNPRYQVTQFGKPVTLSCSQTLNHNVMYWYQQKSSQAPKLLFHYYDKDFNNEADTPDNFQSRRPNTSFCFLDIRSPGLGDTAMYLCATSRQGWTGELFFGEGSRLTVL.

This chain connects TRBV28 to TRBJ1-4, with D possibly matching TRBD1 (5 bases). This CDR3 contains 16 residues. Deletions cut 2 bases from V and 8 bases from J, with 18 bases between. Germline V lookup: CDR1 MDHEN, CDR2 SYDVKM. The chain's CDR3 is CASSLGDSGWREKLFF. CDR3 DNA: TGTGCCAGCAGTTTAGGGGATTCAGGGTGGAGGGAAAAACTGTTTTTT.

The J gene is TRBJ2-3, the V gene TRBV11-2, with 10 bases aligning to TRBD2. Germline V gives CDR1 SGHAT, CDR2 FQNNGV. The J segment lost 3 bases and the V segment lost 1 base, leaving 4 bases of the junction unmatched. The CDR3 extends over 16 amino acids. The CDR3 sequence: CASSLVLAGVTDTQYF. In DNA, the CDR3 is TGTGCCAGCAGCTTAGTGCTAGCGGGAGTAACAGATACGCAGTATTTT.

The chain couples TRBV15 to TRBJ1-1; perhaps TRBD1 as D (5 bases). CDR1 is LNHNV and CDR2 is YYDKDF in the germline V gene (reference sequence). V was trimmed by 0 bases and J by 2 bases, leaving 10 bases between them. The CDR3 contains 15 residues. The CDR3 DNA sequence: TGTGCCACCAGCAGAGATCGGGGCCAAAACACTGAAGCTTTCTTT. Its translation is CATSRDRGQNTEAFF.

J is TRBJ2-3 and V is TRBV5-1, with D possibly TRBD1 on 6 matching bases. V dropped 4 bases and J dropped 5 bases, with 17 bases sitting between them. The CDR3 extends over 15 amino acids. Germline-derived CDR1 and CDR2 are SGHRS and YFSETQ. CDR3 sequence (DNA): TGCGCCAGCAGCCTGAATGGGGGCGCGGTAGATACGCAGTATTTT. Protein sequence: CASSLNGGAVDTQYF.

In this sample, this clone turned up a few times. V gene TRBV27 combines with J gene TRBJ2-7; possibly TRBD1 for D (5 bases). The CDR3 is made up of 14 amino acids. From germline, CDR1 is MNHEY and CDR2 SMNVEV (reference sequence). The V gene lost 3 bases and the J gene lost 7 bases, with 16 bases spanning the gap. The CDR3 sequence: CASSLLGAYREQYF. The DNA of the CDR3 is TGTGCCAGCAGTTTGCTAGGGGCATACAGGGAGCAGTACTTC.

This clone appeared once. The chain links TRBV7-2 to TRBJ2-3; perhaps TRBD2 as D (5 bases). This CDR3 contains 16 residues. Trimming pared 2 bases from V and 2 bases from J, leaving 14 bases between. Per the germline V gene, CDR1 is SGHTA and CDR2 is FQGNSA. The CDR3 DNA reads as TGTGCCAGCAGCTTACAAAGCGGAACCTACACAGATACGCAGTATTTT. This gives the protein CASSLQSGTYTDTQYF.

The chain recombines TRBV4-1 with TRBJ2-7, with D perhaps matching TRBD2 (6 bases). V was cut by 1 base and J by 3 bases, with 13 bases left in between. From germline, CDR1 is MGHRA and CDR2 YSYEKL. The CDR3 is 15 residues long. The CDR3 DNA reads TGCGCCAGCAGCCAAGTATTGACGGGGGACTACGAGCAGTACTTC. Protein: CASSQVLTGDYEQYF.

The sample holds one count of this clone. The chain uses TRBV6-6 and TRBJ1-2, with 8 bases aligning to TRBD1. Germline assignment: CDR1 MNHNY and CDR2 SVGAGI (reference sequence). The V gene end was trimmed by 6 bases and the J gene end by 6 bases; junction bases not matched to a gene: 12. The CDR3 has 15 residues. Here the CDR3 reads CASSRTLDRVNGYTF. DNA for the CDR3: TGTGCCAGCAGCCGAACACTGGACAGGGTTAATGGCTACACCTTC.

The rearrangement uses TRBV9 and TRBJ1-5, with 10 positions matching TRBD1. Germline CDR1 is SGDLS and CDR2 is YYNGEE. This CDR3 is built from 14 residues. J was trimmed by 5 bases and V by 3 bases; bases with no gene match: 2. CDR3 nucleotide sequence: TGTGCCAGCAGCGCGGACAGGGGGTATCAGCCCCAGCATTTT. Translated, it gives CASSADRGYQPQHF.

The gene calls are TRBV7-9 and TRBJ2-1; 13 bases line up with TRBD2. The CDR3 contains 15 residues. Trimming took 3 bases from V and 6 from J; bases not matched to a gene: 2. The germline V gene has CDR1 SEHNR and CDR2 FQNEAQ (reference sequence). In DNA, the CDR3 is TGTGCCAGCAGCTTTGGGACTAGCGGGGTCAATGAGCAGTTCTTC. Translation: CASSFGTSGVNEQFF.

The chain combines TRBV2 with TRBJ1-5; 7 bases are shared with TRBD1. From germline, CDR1 is SNHLY and CDR2 FYNNEI. J was trimmed by 5 bases and V by 5 bases; bases with no gene match: 3. The CDR3 has 13 residues. DNA for the CDR3: TGTGCCAGCAGTCCTCAGGGGGATCAGCCCCAGCATTTT. Amino acids: CASSPQGDQPQHF.

CDR3 DNA sequence: TGTGCCAGCAGTTACTCTTCACTAAACACCCACTATGGCTACACCTTC. Protein product: CASSYSSLNTHYGYTF. The chain carries TRBV6-5 and TRBJ1-2; D is uncertain. V dropped 0 bases and J dropped 3 bases, with 14 bases sitting between them. The germline CDR1 and CDR2 sequences are MNHEY and SVGAGI. This CDR3 contains 16 residues.

This rearrangement joins TRBV9 to TRBJ2-3; possible D gene TRBD2, 5 bases. CDR3 length equals 14 residues. Trimming pared 4 bases from V and 6 bases from J, leaving 15 bases between. The V gene's germline CDR1 is SGDLS and CDR2 YYNGEE. CDR3 sequence: CASSLSDGVDTQYF. Here the CDR3 DNA reads TGTGCCAGCAGCTTGAGTGACGGGGTTGATACGCAGTATTTT.

The chain recombines TRBV7-9 with TRBJ2-7; no clear D. This CDR3 spans 13 amino acids. CDR1 and CDR2 (germline): SEHNR, FQNEAQ (reference sequence). The V gene lost 1 base and the J gene lost 3 bases, with 7 bases spanning the gap. CDR3 nucleotides: TGTGCCAGCAGCTTAGGGGCGGTCTACGAGCAGTACTTC. Translation: CASSLGAVYEQYF. Combining the CDR3 with reference TRBV7-9 and TRBJ2-7 gives the whole variable domain DTGVSQNPRHKITKRGQNVTFRCDPISEHNRLYWYRQTLGQGPEFLTYFQNEAQLEKSRLLSDRFSAERPKGSFSTLEIQRTEQGDSAMYLCASSLGAVYEQYFGPGTRLTVT.

The V gene is TRBV28, the J gene TRBJ1-2, with a weak D call TRBD1 (5 bases). This CDR3 is 13 amino acids long. The germline gives CDR1 MDHEN, CDR2 SYDVKM. V lost 0 bases, J lost 9 bases, and 11 bases lay in between. The CDR3 sequence: CASSLWGDPSYTF. CDR3 coding DNA: TGTGCCAGCAGTTTATGGGGGGACCCAAGCTACACCTTC.

The chain recombines TRBV6-1 with TRBJ1-1; the D gene is possibly TRBD1 (5 bases). This CDR3 is built from 15 residues. Trimming removed 2 bases at V and 1 base at J, with 11 bases between. Germline V gene lookup returns CDR1 MNHNS and CDR2 SASEGT. The CDR3 DNA reads TGTGCCAGCAGTGAAAGGGGAGGGCCGAACACTGAAGCTTTCTTT. Translating gives CASSERGGPNTEAFF.